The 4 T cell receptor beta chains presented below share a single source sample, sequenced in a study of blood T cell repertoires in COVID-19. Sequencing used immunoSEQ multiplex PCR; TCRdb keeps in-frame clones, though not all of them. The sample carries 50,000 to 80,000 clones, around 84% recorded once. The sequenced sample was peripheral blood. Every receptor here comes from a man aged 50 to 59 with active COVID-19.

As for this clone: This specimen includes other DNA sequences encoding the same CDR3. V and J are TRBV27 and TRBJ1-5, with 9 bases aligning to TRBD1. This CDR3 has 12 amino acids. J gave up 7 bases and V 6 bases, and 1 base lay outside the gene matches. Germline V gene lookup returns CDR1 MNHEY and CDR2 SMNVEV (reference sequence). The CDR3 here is CASRTGGQPQHF. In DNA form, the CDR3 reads TGTGCCAGCAGGACAGGGGGACAGCCCCAGCATTTT.

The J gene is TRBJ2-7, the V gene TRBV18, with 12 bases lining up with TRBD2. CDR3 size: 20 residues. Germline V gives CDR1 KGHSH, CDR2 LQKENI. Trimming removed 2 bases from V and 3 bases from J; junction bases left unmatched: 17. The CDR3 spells CASSPFAIRLAGGHVYEQYF. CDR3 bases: TGTGCCAGCTCACCATTCGCCATAAGGCTAGCGGGGGGGCATGTCTACGAGCAGTACTTC.

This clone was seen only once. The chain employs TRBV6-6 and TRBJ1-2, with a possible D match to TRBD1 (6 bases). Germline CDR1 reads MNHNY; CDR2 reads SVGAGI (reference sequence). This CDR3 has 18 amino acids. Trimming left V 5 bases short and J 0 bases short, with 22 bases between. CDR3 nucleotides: TGTGCCAGCAGTCCCCAAAGGGGACACCGGTTAGCTAACTATGGCTACACCTTC. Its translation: CASSPQRGHRLANYGYTF.

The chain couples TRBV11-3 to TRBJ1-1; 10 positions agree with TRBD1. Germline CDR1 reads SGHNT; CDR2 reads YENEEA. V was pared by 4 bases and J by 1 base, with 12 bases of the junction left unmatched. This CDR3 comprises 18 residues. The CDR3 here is CASSSRVGTGDGNTEAFF. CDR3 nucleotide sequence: TGTGCCAGCAGCTCGAGGGTTGGGACAGGGGACGGGAACACTGAAGCTTTCTTT.